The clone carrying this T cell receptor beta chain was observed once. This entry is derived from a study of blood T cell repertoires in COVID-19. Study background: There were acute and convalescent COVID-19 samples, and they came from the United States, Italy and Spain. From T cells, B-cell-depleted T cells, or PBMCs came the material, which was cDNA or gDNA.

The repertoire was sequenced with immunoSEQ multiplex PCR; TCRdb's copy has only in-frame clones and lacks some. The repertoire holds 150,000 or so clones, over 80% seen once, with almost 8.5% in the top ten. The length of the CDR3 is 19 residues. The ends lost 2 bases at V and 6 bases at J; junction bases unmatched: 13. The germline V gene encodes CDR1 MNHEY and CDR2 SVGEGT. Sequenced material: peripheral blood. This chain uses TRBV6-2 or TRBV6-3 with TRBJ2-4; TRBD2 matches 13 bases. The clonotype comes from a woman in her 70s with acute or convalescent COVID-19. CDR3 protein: CASSYTKAGLAGEVNIQYF. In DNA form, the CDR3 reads TGTGCCAGCAGTTACACCAAGGCCGGACTAGCGGGAGAAGTAAACATTCAGTACTTC.